This T cell receptor beta chain derives from a study of human T cells and chemical hapten exposure. Germline-derived CDR1 and CDR2 are SGHTA and FQGNSA. The CDR3 length is 15 residues. Trimming took 5 bases from V and 4 from J, leaving 15 bases between them. Via MiXCR, TCRdb re-called the RACE reads, giving one row per CDR3 protein. The sample gives about 380,000 distinct CDR3 sequences, roughly 4.8% of which show up once; under 2.5% is in the top ten. This clonotype appeared a few times. The time point is: patch test 1, 2 weeks after DPC sensitization. The treatment denotes: therapeutic diphenylcyclopropenone sensitization with weekly scalp DPC. Researchers sampled blood before each patch test went on. Each donor was an alopecia patient between 18 and 70 years of age who qualified for DPC.

The V and J genes are TRBV7-2 and TRBJ1-5; D may be TRBD1 (5 bases). The sample in question was whole blood, obtained in connection with sensitization to the hapten diphenylcyclopropenone (DPC). The receptor's source is a woman between 45 and 60 years old with alopecia areata. Some clones in this sample may be carry-over from other donors' samples. In nucleotides, the CDR3 is TGTGCCAGCAGCGTCTCCCGGGGCCCGAATCAGCCCCAGCATTTT. It translates to CASSVSRGPNQPQHF. The variable domain in full, with the rest retrieved from reference TRBV7-2 and TRBJ1-5, is GAGVSQSPSNKVTEKGKDVELRCDPISGHTALYWYRQSLGQGLEFLIYFQGNSAPDKSGLPSDRFSAERTGGSVSTLTIQRTQQEDSAVYLCASSVSRGPNQPQHFGDGTRLSIL.